Shown below are 32 T cell receptor beta chains from a single sample sequenced in a study of T-cell memory formation after mild COVID-19. TCRdb processed the 5' RACE reads anew with MiXCR; each CDR3 protein has one entry. There are 450,000 or so distinct CDR3 sequences in the sample; around 27% occur only once, and roughly an eighth lies in the top ten. Sequenced material: PBMCs or a T cell subset sorted from them (not recorded which). These receptors originate from an adult woman who had mild COVID-19 (a few samples of this study predate the infection). Cell type and time point are not known.

The chain has TRBV7-8 and TRBJ1-3; D is undetermined. CDR3 length: 15 residues. Germline CDR1 SGHVS, CDR2 FQNEAQ. Trimming pared 4 bases from V and 0 bases from J, leaving 10 bases between. This CDR3 reads CASSSDTHSGNTIYF. The CDR3 DNA reads as TGTGCCAGCAGCTCCGACACTCACTCTGGAAACACCATATATTTT.

This clonotype was recorded once. The chain links TRBV19 to TRBJ2-2; 15 bases are shared with TRBD2. Per the germline V gene, CDR1 is LNHDA and CDR2 is SQIVND (reference sequence). CDR3 length: 17 amino acids. J lost 5 bases, V lost 5 bases, and 6 bases had no gene match. CDR3 in amino acids: CASSRTSGRAATGELFF. The CDR3 DNA reads TGTGCCAGTAGTCGGACTAGCGGGAGGGCAGCTACCGGGGAGCTGTTTTTT. The complete variable domain, with remaining parts taken from reference TRBV19 and TRBJ2-2, reads DGGITQSPKYLFRKEGQNVTLSCEQNLNHDAMYWYRQDPGQGLRLIYYSQIVNDFQKGDIAEGYSVSREKKESFPLTVTSAQKNPTAFYLCASSRTSGRAATGELFFGEGSRLTVL.

This clonotype was seen ten or more times. The rearrangement uses TRBV7-2 and TRBJ2-7, with 10 nucleotides matching TRBD2. V dropped 5 bases and J dropped 4; count of bases not matched to a gene: 8. The CDR3 is 15 residues long. Germline lookup yields CDR1 SGHTA and CDR2 FQGNSA. This chain's CDR3 is CASSPLAGGPYEQYF. In DNA, the CDR3 is TGTGCCAGCAGCCCTTTAGCGGGGGGCCCGTACGAGCAGTACTTC. The variable domain in full, completed from reference TRBV7-2 and TRBJ2-7, reads GAGVSQSPSNKVTEKGKDVELRCDPISGHTALYWYRQSLGQGLEFLIYFQGNSAPDKSGLPSDRFSAERTGGSVSTLTIQRTQQEDSAVYLCASSPLAGGPYEQYFGPGTRLTVT.

This clonotype appeared a few times. V and J are TRBV11-2 and TRBJ2-7, with 10 bases identical to TRBD1. With V trimmed by 3 bases and J by 3 bases, 2 bases remained unmatched. Germline V CDR1 and CDR2: SGHAT, FQNNGV. The CDR3 spans 14 residues. CDR3 nucleotides: TGTGCCAGCAGCTTTGGGACAGGGGTCTACGAGCAGTACTTC. Translation gives CASSFGTGVYEQYF.

The chain has TRBV24-1 and TRBJ2-3, with D maybe TRBD2 (5 bases). CDR3 length: 16 amino acids. Germline CDR1 reads KGHDR; CDR2 reads SFDVKD. Trimming pared 6 bases from V and 1 base from J, leaving 16 bases between. CDR3 sequence (DNA): TGTGCCACCAGTAGCCAGCGGAGCTACCGCACAGATACGCAGTATTTT. This gives the protein CATSSQRSYRTDTQYF.

This clonotype occurred a few times. In DNA form, the CDR3 reads TGTGCCAGCAGAGAGTGGACAGGGAGCGGAGGGACCCAGTACTTC. Its translation: CASREWTGSGGTQYF. The chain uses TRBV7-8 and TRBJ2-5; TRBD1 aligns across 8 bases. Germline V lookup: CDR1 SGHVS, CDR2 FQNEAQ. The CDR3 has 15 residues. The ends lost 6 bases at V and 7 bases at J; junction bases unmatched: 13.

This clonotype showed up just a few times. The V gene is TRBV5-1, the J gene TRBJ2-3; D might be TRBD2 (6 bases). The CDR3 runs to 17 residues. V lost 4 bases, J lost 2 bases, and 20 bases lay in between. Looked up from germline, CDR1 is SGHRS and CDR2 is YFSETQ. The CDR3 here is CASSLSRLAAYTDTQYF. The CDR3 bases are TGCGCCAGCAGCCTATCAAGATTAGCGGCCTACACAGATACGCAGTATTTT.

There are a few counts of this clonotype. The V and J genes are TRBV18 and TRBJ2-1; the match to TRBD1 covers 9 bases. The length of the CDR3 is 16 residues. The V gene end was trimmed by 7 bases and the J gene end by 3 bases; junction bases not matched to a gene: 10. Germline lookup yields CDR1 KGHSH and CDR2 LQKENI. In DNA form, the CDR3 reads TGTGCCAGCTTCCTGTTTGGGACAGGGATCTACAATGAGCAGTTCTTC. Translating it yields CASFLFGTGIYNEQFF.

The chain carries TRBV11-3 and TRBJ2-2; 12 bases are a match to TRBD2. J gave up 6 bases and V 3 bases, and 11 bases lay outside the gene matches. Per the germline V gene, CDR1 is SGHNT and CDR2 is YENEEA. CDR3 size: 18 residues. The CDR3 region has the DNA TGTGCCAGCAGCTTCCTCTCTAGCGGGAGGGCTACGGCCGGGGAGCTGTTTTTT. Translation gives CASSFLSSGRATAGELFF.

Here the CDR3 reads CSARDPQRTTDTQYF. Written as DNA, the CDR3 is TGCAGTGCTAGAGATCCCCAGCGGACCACAGATACGCAGTATTTT. The J gene is TRBJ2-3, the V gene TRBV20-1; tentative D call: TRBD2 (5 bases). V was trimmed by 0 bases and J by 2 bases, leaving 12 bases between them. CDR3 length: 15 amino acids. CDR1 is DFQATT and CDR2 is SNEGSKA in the germline V gene (reference sequence).

CDR3 region: CAIKADTDTQYF. The CDR3 bases are TGTGCCATCAAGGCGGACACAGATACGCAGTATTTT. This chain connects TRBV10-3 to TRBJ2-3; D gene unclear. The CDR3 loop spans 12 amino acids. Germline V gives CDR1 ENHRY, CDR2 SYGVKD. Trimming cost V 7 bases and J 2 bases, with 7 bases left between them.

The gene calls are TRBV5-1 and TRBJ2-2; D ambiguous. This CDR3 has 12 amino acids. Germline V lookup: CDR1 SGHRS, CDR2 YFSETQ. Trimming stripped 3 bases from V and 7 bases from J, with 7 bases between. This CDR3 reads CASSSQGGELFF. CDR3 sequence (DNA): TGCGCCAGCAGCTCCCAAGGCGGGGAGCTGTTTTTT. The complete variable domain, with remaining parts taken from reference TRBV5-1 and TRBJ2-2, reads KAGVTQTPRYLIKTRGQQVTLSCSPISGHRSVSWYQQTPGQGLQFLFEYFSETQRNKGNFPGRFSGRQFSNSRSEMNVSTLELGDSALYLCASSSQGGELFFGEGSRLTVL.

This clonotype was observed a handful of times. The rearrangement uses TRBV7-9 and TRBJ2-7, with no clear D. CDR1 and CDR2 from the germline V gene are SEHNR and FQNEAQ (reference sequence). The ends were cut back, 5 bases at V and 2 bases at J, with 13 bases in the middle. CDR3 length equals 14 residues. The CDR3 spells CASSQPPQTYEQYF. The CDR3 DNA reads as TGTGCCAGCAGCCAACCCCCCCAAACCTACGAGCAGTACTTC.

The genes are TRBV6-9 and TRBJ2-3, with TRBD2 matching over 8 bases. The V gene end was trimmed by 7 bases and the J gene end by 6 bases; junction bases not matched to a gene: 27. CDR1 and CDR2 from the germline V gene are MNHGY and SVAAGI. The CDR3 extends over 20 amino acids. CDR3 residues: CASTRPGLEASEPLEDTQYF. DNA of the CDR3: TGTGCCAGCACCCGACCGGGACTAGAGGCCTCCGAGCCTTTAGAGGATACGCAGTATTTT.

This chain joins TRBV10-3 and TRBJ2-5, with 9 bases that match TRBD2. Germline V gene lookup returns CDR1 ENHRY and CDR2 SYGVKD. The V gene end was trimmed by 4 bases and the J gene end by 5 bases; junction bases not matched to a gene: 8. The length of the CDR3 is 15 residues. The CDR3 reads CAISVGSGGRETQYF. The CDR3 DNA follows: TGTGCCATCAGTGTTGGTAGCGGGGGCCGGGAGACCCAGTACTTC.

The V and J genes are TRBV7-9 and TRBJ2-1; D is ambiguous. The CDR3 spans 13 residues. Germline CDR1 is SEHNR and CDR2 is FQNEAQ (reference sequence). V was pared by 1 base and J by 5 bases, with 6 bases between. The CDR3 DNA sequence: TGTGCCAGCAGCTTAGGACCAAACAATGAGCAGTTCTTC. The encoded protein is CASSLGPNNEQFF.

The rearrangement links TRBV5-6 to TRBJ2-3; D unclear. The V gene's germline CDR1 is SGHDT and CDR2 YYEEEE. The ends were cut back, 2 bases at V and 3 bases at J, with 10 bases in the middle. The CDR3 contains 14 residues. The CDR3, as DNA: TGTGCCAGCAGCTTCGACCCAGAGACAGATACGCAGTATTTT. Translation gives CASSFDPETDTQYF.

This chain joins TRBV13 and TRBJ1-4; 8 positions match TRBD1. V shed 5 bases and J 6 bases; nucleotides not matched to a gene: 2. Looked up from germline, CDR1 is PRHDT and CDR2 is FYEKMQ (reference sequence). The length of the CDR3 is 13 residues. CDR3 DNA sequence: TGTGCCAGCAGCCTCAGGGGGCATGAAAAACTGTTTTTT. It codes for CASSLRGHEKLFF.

J is TRBJ2-1 and V is TRBV20-1, with D perhaps matching TRBD2 (6 bases). Germline values: CDR1 DFQATT, CDR2 SNEGSKA (reference sequence). V lost 6 bases to trimming and J lost 6 bases, with 24 bases between them. The CDR3 consists of 16 residues. DNA of the CDR3: TGCAGTGCCCCTCTTGCCGGGACTGACTGGGTCAATGAGCAGTTCTTC. The encoded protein is CSAPLAGTDWVNEQFF.

This clonotype appeared a few times. V usage is TRBV5-1 and J usage is TRBJ2-5; weak D call: TRBD2 (6 bases). Per the germline V gene, CDR1 is SGHRS and CDR2 is YFSETQ. V was pared by 3 bases and J by 2 bases, with 11 bases between. CDR3 length: 14 amino acids. CDR3 in amino acids: CASSSGTQQETQYF. In nucleotides, the CDR3 is TGCGCCAGCAGCTCCGGGACTCAACAAGAGACCCAGTACTTC.

The CDR3 coding sequence is TGTGCCAGCAGTGATGGTTTTCTCCCAGGGGAGCTGTTTTTT. Protein: CASSDGFLPGELFF. The chain combines TRBV2 with TRBJ2-2, with unresolved D. V was clipped by 3 bases and J by 8 bases, with 13 bases between them. The CDR3 has 14 residues. In germline, CDR1 is SNHLY, CDR2 FYNNEI.

The table lists this clonotype with a count of one. The chain links TRBV20-1 to TRBJ2-7, with 10 bases that match TRBD2. Germline V lookup: CDR1 DFQATT, CDR2 SNEGSKA (reference sequence). With 3 bases clipped from V and 4 bases from J, the junction kept 3 bases outside the gene matches. CDR3 length equals 13 residues. CDR3 protein: CSASSSGSYEQYF. The CDR3 DNA is TGCAGTGCTAGTTCTAGCGGGAGTTACGAGCAGTACTTC.

This chain links TRBV5-1 with TRBJ2-2; D gene ambiguous. Trimming removed 6 bases from V and 2 bases from J, with 14 bases in between. The CDR3 sequence is 15 residues long. CDR1 and CDR2 (germline): SGHRS, YFSETQ. CDR3 amino acids: CASMGSPSNTGELFF. The CDR3 nucleotides are TGCGCCAGCATGGGCTCTCCCTCCAACACCGGGGAGCTGTTTTTT.

This chain connects TRBV5-4 to TRBJ2-2, with TRBD1 identical over 9 bases. V was clipped by 4 bases and J by 3 bases; unmatched bases: 4. This CDR3 region has 15 residues. CDR1 SGHNT and CDR2 YYREEE come from the germline V gene (reference sequence). CDR3 loop: CASSIRDRDTGELFF. Here the CDR3 DNA reads TGTGCCAGCAGCATCCGGGACAGGGACACCGGGGAGCTGTTTTTT.

The table lists this clonotype with many counts. This chain connects TRBV7-2 to TRBJ2-1; 7 nucleotides line up with TRBD2. Germline values: CDR1 SGHTA, CDR2 FQGNSA. The CDR3 consists of 15 residues. The V segment lost 4 bases and the J segment 6 bases; nucleotides outside the gene matches: 9. CDR3 residues: CASSSAGEGSNEQFF. In DNA form, the CDR3 reads TGTGCCAGCAGCTCGGCCGGGGAGGGAAGCAATGAGCAGTTCTTC. The variable domain in full, with the rest retrieved from reference TRBV7-2 and TRBJ2-1, is GAGVSQSPSNKVTEKGKDVELRCDPISGHTALYWYRQSLGQGLEFLIYFQGNSAPDKSGLPSDRFSAERTGGSVSTLTIQRTQQEDSAVYLCASSSAGEGSNEQFFGPGTRLTVL.

This clonotype was found a few times. The chain has TRBV5-5 and TRBJ1-5; the D is unclear. The CDR3 sequence is 14 residues long. V lost 5 bases to trimming and J lost 4 bases, with 13 bases between them. CDR1 SGHKS and CDR2 YYEKEE come from the germline V gene (reference sequence). The CDR3 nucleotides read TGTGCCAGCAGTATGGAGGGTAGGAATCAGCCCCAGCATTTT. Its protein is CASSMEGRNQPQHF. Full variable domain (outside the CDR3, taken from reference TRBV5-5 and TRBJ1-5): DAGVTQSPTHLIKTRGQQVTLRCSPISGHKSVSWYQQVLGQGPQFIFQYYEKEERGRGNFPDRFSARQFPNYSSELNVNALLLGDSALYLCASSMEGRNQPQHFGDGTRLSIL.

This chain links TRBV5-6 with TRBJ1-2; 7 bases map to TRBD1. J was trimmed by 3 bases and V by 4 bases; bases with no gene match: 6. Per the germline V gene, CDR1 is SGHDT and CDR2 is YYEEEE. The CDR3 is made up of 14 amino acids. In DNA form, the CDR3 reads TGTGCCAGCAGCAGTGGGGACAGCTACTATGGCTACACCTTC. Translated: CASSSGDSYYGYTF.

This clonotype was picked up a small number of times. The chain carries TRBV29-1 and TRBJ1-1; D perhaps matches TRBD1 (6 bases). The ends were cut back, 2 bases at V and 8 bases at J, with 6 bases in the middle. This CDR3 is built from 10 residues. Germline CDR1 SQVTM, CDR2 ANQGSEA. CDR3: CSVEQGEAFF. In DNA form, the CDR3 reads TGCAGCGTTGAACAGGGGGAAGCTTTCTTT.

A few counts support this clonotype. The V call is TRBV7-9, the J call TRBJ2-1; D unresolved. The V end lost 5 bases, the J end lost 5 bases, and 16 bases lay between the germline ends. The CDR3 has 15 residues. CDR1 SEHNR and CDR2 FQNEAQ come from the germline V gene (reference sequence). The CDR3 DNA reads as TGTGCCAGCAGCCCTCGTAACGGCCGGGACAATGAGCAGTTCTTC. The encoded protein is CASSPRNGRDNEQFF.

The rearrangement links TRBV12-3 or TRBV12-4 to TRBJ2-1, with D possibly being TRBD1 (5 bases). The V end was cut by 3 bases, the J end by 5 bases, with 11 bases between. The length of the CDR3 is 14 residues. The CDR3 sequence is CASSFLGDHNEQFF. The CDR3 bases are TGTGCCAGCAGTTTCCTAGGGGATCACAATGAGCAGTTCTTC.

The J gene is TRBJ2-1, the V gene TRBV7-6; D perhaps matches TRBD2 (7 bases). V lost 2 bases, J lost 8 bases, and 10 bases lay in between. Germline values: CDR1 SGHVS, CDR2 FNYEAQ. This CDR3 comprises 13 residues. DNA for the CDR3: TGTGCCAGCAGCTTACCGGGGGGCGATGAGCAGTTCTTC. This sequence encodes CASSLPGGDEQFF.

This clonotype was detected a few times. CDR3 nucleotides: TGTGCCAGCAGTCCGCCGAGCGGACTAGCGGGAAAATCTAGCACAGATACGCAGTATTTT. Amino acid sequence: CASSPPSGLAGKSSTDTQYF. V and J are TRBV6-6 and TRBJ2-3, with 12 bases lining up with TRBD2. This CDR3 is built from 20 residues. Germline loops: CDR1 MNHNY, CDR2 SVGAGI (reference sequence). Unmatched junction bases numbered 15, after V lost 5 bases and J lost 0 bases.